This T cell receptor beta chain derives from a study of T cells in Graves' hyperthyroidism and ophthalmopathy. A word on this clonotype: Its antigen is unknown.

Thyroid ultrasound, orbital computed tomography, clinical symptoms, and serum thyroxine and TRAb underpinned diagnoses. General observations from the study: Progression to ophthalmopathy was predicted a median of 6.5 months early.

In germline, CDR1 is SNHLY, CDR2 FYNNEI. V gave up 1 base and J gave up 7 bases; unmatched junction bases: 4. This CDR3 comprises 16 residues. What was amplified from RNA transcripts were TCR beta CDR3 regions. HTBI primers were used for first-round RT-PCR of the TCR CDR3. TCRdb reanalysed the multiplex PCR reads using MiXCR and keeps one entry per CDR3 protein. This table has hundreds of thousands of distinct CDR3 sequences, over 40% appearing once. This chain connects TRBV2 to TRBJ1-6; TRBD1 aligns across 10 bases. The receptor was isolated from an adult man with Graves' disease, either hyperthyroidism or ophthalmopathy (not recorded which). The sequenced sample was peripheral blood or thyroid tissue (not recorded which). The CDR3, as DNA: TGTGCCAGCAGTGAAGGGACAGGGGGACCAAATTCACCCCTCCACTTT. Translated: CASSEGTGGPNSPLHF. Filled out from reference TRBV2 and TRBJ1-6, the complete variable domain reads EPEVTQTPSHQVTQMGQEVILRCVPISNHLYFYWYRQILGQKVEFLVSFYNNEISEKSEIFDDQFSVERPDGSNFTLKIRSTKLEDSAMYFCASSEGTGGPNSPLHFGNGTRLTVT.